Presented here are 17 T cell receptor beta chains from one specimen sequenced in a study of vaccination and CD4 T cells after COVID-19. Sequenced with the Oncomine TCR Beta short-read assay was DNA taken from cultured CD4+ T cells. TCRdb passed the PCR reads through MiXCR, listing each CDR3 protein once. The sample has roughly 4,500 distinct CDR3 sequences, less than 35% seen once. Antigens of these TCRs are unknown. As for treatment: approximately 9-day PBMC culture with coronavirus spike peptide pools or control peptides (ViraFEST assay). One should note that the unexposed donor's CD4+ T cells were collected before the COVID-19 pandemic (2011-2018). Sequenced input: CD4+ T cells from blood, cultured in vitro. Receptors were obtained from a human donor in good health.

The chain is built from TRBV7-2 and TRBJ2-3, with unresolved D. V gave up 1 base and J gave up 6 bases, with 20 bases separating them. Germline CDR1 reads SGHTA; CDR2 reads FQGNSA. The CDR3 is made up of 17 amino acids. Written as DNA, the CDR3 is TGTGCCAGCAGCTTAGTTGGGTTGGCCTCTGCCCAGGATACGCAGTATTTT. Protein product: CASSLVGLASAQDTQYF. The full variable domain, completed using reference TRBV7-2 and TRBJ2-3, is GAGVSQSPSNKVTEKGKDVELRCDPISGHTALYWYRQSLGQGLEFLIYFQGNSAPDKSGLPSDRFSAERTGGSVSTLTIQRTQQEDSAVYLCASSLVGLASAQDTQYFGPGTRLTVL.

In this sample, this clonotype turned up a few times. The gene calls are TRBV2 and TRBJ2-5; D may be TRBD1 or TRBD2 (5 bases each). From germline, CDR1 is SNHLY and CDR2 FYNNEI. Deletions cut 3 bases from V and 2 bases from J, with 10 bases between. The CDR3 is made up of 14 amino acids. DNA of the CDR3: TGTGCCAGCAGTGAGGGGACGAGACAAGAGACCCAGTACTTC. This gives the protein CASSEGTRQETQYF.

As to this clonotype: The junction does not match germline at one end; this may be a read error. J is TRBJ2-7 and V is TRBV12-3 or TRBV12-4, with TRBD2 matching 12 bases. This CDR3 contains 17 residues. This CDR3 reads CVSSSGLAGLSSYEQYF. The CDR3 nucleotides read TGTGTCAGCAGTTCCGGACTAGCGGGGCTTAGCTCCTACGAGCAGTACTTC.

In this sample, this clonotype is medium-sized. The chain links TRBV27 to TRBJ2-1; D call uncertain. Trimming removed 7 bases from V and 2 bases from J, with 18 bases in between. The CDR3 totals 16 residues. Per the germline V gene, CDR1 is MNHEY and CDR2 is SMNVEV (reference sequence). The CDR3 DNA is TGTGCCAGCACTACCCTTGGGTCCGTAACCTACAATGAGCAGTTCTTC. Translating gives CASTTLGSVTYNEQFF.

This clonotype was seen a few times. The chain links TRBV6-5 to TRBJ2-6, with D possibly TRBD2 on 6 matching bases. This CDR3 is 16 amino acids long. The V end was cut by 4 bases, the J end by 0 bases, with 10 bases between. Germline lookup yields CDR1 MNHEY and CDR2 SVGAGI. DNA for the CDR3: TGTGCCAGCAGTTGGGGACTCAGCTCTGGGGCCAACGTCCTGACTTTC. Translation: CASSWGLSSGANVLTF.

The V call is TRBV29-1, the J call TRBJ1-1; D uncertain. V lost 5 bases to trimming and J lost 1 base, with 8 bases between them. This CDR3 is 12 amino acids long. The germline V gene has CDR1 SQVTM and CDR2 ANQGSEA. CDR3: CSVRTENTEAFF. CDR3 in DNA: TGCAGCGTTCGGACGGAGAACACTGAAGCTTTCTTT. The full variable domain, with the rest looked up from reference TRBV29-1 and TRBJ1-1, is SAVISQKPSRDICQRGTSLTIQCQVDSQVTMMFWYRQQPGQSLTLIATANQGSEATYESGFVIDKFPISRPNLTFSTLTVSNMSPEDSSIYLCSVRTENTEAFFGQGTRLTVV.

This clonotype was picked up a small number of times. The gene calls are TRBV6-2 or TRBV6-3 and TRBJ1-6; perhaps TRBD1 as D (6 bases). The germline V gene encodes CDR1 MNHEY and CDR2 SVGEGT. The ends were cut back, 5 bases at V and 9 bases at J, with 17 bases in the middle. The CDR3 consists of 15 residues. The CDR3 here is CASSPWKGEGSPLHF. The CDR3 DNA reads as TGTGCCAGCAGTCCCTGGAAGGGGGAAGGTTCACCCCTCCACTTT.

DNA of the CDR3: TGTGCCAGCGGAAACACAGGGACTTCCACAGATACGCAGTATTTT. The encoded protein is CASGNTGTSTDTQYF. The chain employs TRBV7-3 and TRBJ2-3; the D call may be TRBD1 or TRBD2 (6 bases each). The CDR3 extends over 15 amino acids. Germline V gene lookup returns CDR1 SGHTA and CDR2 FQGTGA. The ends were cut back, 8 bases at V and 2 bases at J, with 17 bases in the middle.

V usage is TRBV29-1 and J usage is TRBJ1-3; D is uncertain. CDR1 SQVTM and CDR2 ANQGSEA come from the germline V gene. The CDR3 covers 11 residues. The V gene lost 5 bases and the J gene lost 2 bases, with 4 bases spanning the gap. The CDR3, as DNA: TGCAGCGTTAACGCTGGAAACACCATATATTTT. It yields the protein CSVNAGNTIYF.

This clonotype is medium-sized by share. This chain connects TRBV6-1 to TRBJ1-5; D gene unclear. Germline CDR1 and CDR2: MNHNS and SASEGT. This CDR3 has 12 residues. V was pared by 10 bases and J by 3 bases, with 10 bases between. The CDR3 protein is CATQVLNQPQHF. The CDR3 nucleotides read TGTGCCACCCAGGTGCTCAATCAGCCCCAGCATTTT.

The J gene is TRBJ1-1, the V gene TRBV7-2; maybe TRBD1 (6 bases). The length of the CDR3 is 15 residues. Trimming removed 1 base from V and 5 bases from J, with 14 bases in between. Germline loops: CDR1 SGHTA, CDR2 FQGNSA. The CDR3, as DNA: TGTGCCAGCAGCTTAGGGTGGGGGCCGGAGACTGAAGCTTTCTTT. Translation gives CASSLGWGPETEAFF.

This chain links TRBV5-5 with TRBJ2-3; 9 nucleotides align to TRBD1. Germline assignment: CDR1 SGHKS and CDR2 YYEKEE (reference sequence). The CDR3 length is 16 residues. V shed 0 bases, J shed 4 bases, and the junction held 6 bases outside the gene matches. Here the CDR3 reads CASSLVGTGFPDTQYF. The DNA of the CDR3 is TGTGCCAGCAGCTTGGTTGGGACAGGGTTTCCAGATACGCAGTATTTT. Variable domain in full (rest from reference TRBV5-5 and TRBJ2-3): DAGVTQSPTHLIKTRGQQVTLRCSPISGHKSVSWYQQVLGQGPQFIFQYYEKEERGRGNFPDRFSARQFPNYSSELNVNALLLGDSALYLCASSLVGTGFPDTQYFGPGTRLTVL.

This clonotype was seen a few times. CDR3 sequence (DNA): TGTGCCAGCAGCTTGGGGGTCGAAGGGGGAGAGACCCAGTACTTC. It is translated as CASSLGVEGGETQYF. This chain connects TRBV5-4 to TRBJ2-5; a possible D gene is TRBD1 (6 bases). Germline CDR1 is SGHNT and CDR2 is YYREEE (reference sequence). V was clipped by 0 bases and J by 4 bases, with 13 bases between them. The CDR3 loop spans 15 amino acids.

This clonotype was found a few times. CDR3 amino acids: CASSLLTGPYEQYF. CDR3 in DNA: TGTGCCAGCAGCCTATTGACAGGGCCCTACGAGCAGTACTTC. The V and J genes are TRBV7-6 and TRBJ2-7; 7 nucleotides match TRBD1. The V gene end was trimmed by 5 bases and the J gene end by 2 bases; junction bases not matched to a gene: 6. This CDR3 comprises 14 residues. From germline, CDR1 is SGHVS and CDR2 FNYEAQ.

This clonotype was detected only a few times. The chain carries TRBV7-2 and TRBJ1-3; D unresolved. CDR3 length: 15 amino acids. V dropped 5 bases and J dropped 0 bases, with 11 bases sitting between them. Germline V gives CDR1 SGHTA, CDR2 FQGNSA. The CDR3 region has the DNA TGTGCCAGCAGCGCCGGACGGAACTCTGGAAACACCATATATTTT. Amino acids: CASSAGRNSGNTIYF.

This clonotype was seen a handful of times. V is TRBV18 and J is TRBJ1-2, with 8 bases that match TRBD1. In germline, CDR1 is KGHSH, CDR2 LQKENI. The junction had 7 bases not matched to a gene; V was cut back by 2 bases and J by 5 bases. The CDR3 has 15 residues. The CDR3 DNA is TGTGCCAGCTCACCAGAGCGACAGGGGTTATATGGCTACACCTTC. As protein: CASSPERQGLYGYTF.

The CDR3 reads CSVGLVGGEQYF. CDR3 nucleotides: TGCAGCGTTGGGTTAGTGGGTGGCGAGCAGTACTTC. The rearrangement links TRBV29-1 to TRBJ2-7; D uncertain. The CDR3 has 12 residues. Germline lookup yields CDR1 SQVTM and CDR2 ANQGSEA. The V and J ends lost 4 bases and 6 bases respectively, with 13 bases between them.